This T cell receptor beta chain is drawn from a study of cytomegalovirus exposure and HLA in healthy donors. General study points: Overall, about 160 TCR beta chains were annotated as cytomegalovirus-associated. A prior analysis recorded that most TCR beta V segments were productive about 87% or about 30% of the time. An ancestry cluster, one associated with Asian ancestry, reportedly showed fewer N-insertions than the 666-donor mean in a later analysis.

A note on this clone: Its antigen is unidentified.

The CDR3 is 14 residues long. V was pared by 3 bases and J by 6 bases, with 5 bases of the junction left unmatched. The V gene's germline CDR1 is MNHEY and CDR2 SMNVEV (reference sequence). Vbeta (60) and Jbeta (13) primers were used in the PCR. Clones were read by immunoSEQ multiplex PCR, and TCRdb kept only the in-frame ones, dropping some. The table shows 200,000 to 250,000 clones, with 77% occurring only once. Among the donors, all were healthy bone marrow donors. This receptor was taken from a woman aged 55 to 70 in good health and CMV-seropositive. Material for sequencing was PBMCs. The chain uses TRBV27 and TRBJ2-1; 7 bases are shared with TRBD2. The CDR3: CASSFLTSVNEQFF. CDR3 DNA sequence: TGTGCCAGCAGTTTCCTTACTAGCGTCAATGAGCAGTTCTTC.